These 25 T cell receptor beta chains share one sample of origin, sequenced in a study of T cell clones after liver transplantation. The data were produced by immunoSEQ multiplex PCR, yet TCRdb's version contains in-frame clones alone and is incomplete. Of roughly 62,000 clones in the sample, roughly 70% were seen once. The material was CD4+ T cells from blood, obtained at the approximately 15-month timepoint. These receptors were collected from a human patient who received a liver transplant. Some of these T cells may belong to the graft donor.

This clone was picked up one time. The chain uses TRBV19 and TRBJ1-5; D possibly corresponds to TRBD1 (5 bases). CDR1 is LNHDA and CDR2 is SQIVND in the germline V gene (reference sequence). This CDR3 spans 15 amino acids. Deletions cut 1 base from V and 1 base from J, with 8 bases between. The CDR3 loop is CASSIGRASNQPQHF. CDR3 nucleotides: TGTGCCAGTAGTATAGGCAGGGCAAGCAATCAGCCCCAGCATTTT.

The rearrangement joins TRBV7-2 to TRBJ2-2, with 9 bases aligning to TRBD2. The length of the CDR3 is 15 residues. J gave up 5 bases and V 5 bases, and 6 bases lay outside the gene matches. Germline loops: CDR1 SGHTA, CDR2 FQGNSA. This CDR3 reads CASSTSAGGTGELFF. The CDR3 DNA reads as TGTGCCAGCAGCACCTCAGCGGGGGGAACCGGGGAGCTGTTTTTT. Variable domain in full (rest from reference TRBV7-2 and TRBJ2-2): GAGVSQSPSNKVTEKGKDVELRCDPISGHTALYWYRQSLGQGLEFLIYFQGNSAPDKSGLPSDRFSAERTGGSVSTLTIQRTQQEDSAVYLCASSTSAGGTGELFFGEGSRLTVL.

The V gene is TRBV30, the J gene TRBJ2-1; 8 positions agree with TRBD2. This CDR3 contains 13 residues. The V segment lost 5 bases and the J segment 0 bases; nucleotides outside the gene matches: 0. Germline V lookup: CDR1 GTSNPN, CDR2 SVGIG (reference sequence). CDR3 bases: TGTGCCTGGCGGGAGGGCTCCTACAATGAGCAGTTCTTC. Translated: CAWREGSYNEQFF.

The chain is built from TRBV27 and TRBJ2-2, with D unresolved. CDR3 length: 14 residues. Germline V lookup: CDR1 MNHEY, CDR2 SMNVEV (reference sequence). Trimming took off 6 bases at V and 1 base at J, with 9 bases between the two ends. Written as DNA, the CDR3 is TGTGCCAGCAGCCCTCCGGGGAACACCGGGGAGCTGTTTTTT. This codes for CASSPPGNTGELFF.

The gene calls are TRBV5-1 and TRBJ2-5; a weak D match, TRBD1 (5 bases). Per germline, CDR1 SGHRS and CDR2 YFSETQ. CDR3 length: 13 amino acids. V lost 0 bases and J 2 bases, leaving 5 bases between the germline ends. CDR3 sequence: CASSLEGQETQYF. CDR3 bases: TGCGCCAGCAGCTTGGAGGGGCAAGAGACCCAGTACTTC.

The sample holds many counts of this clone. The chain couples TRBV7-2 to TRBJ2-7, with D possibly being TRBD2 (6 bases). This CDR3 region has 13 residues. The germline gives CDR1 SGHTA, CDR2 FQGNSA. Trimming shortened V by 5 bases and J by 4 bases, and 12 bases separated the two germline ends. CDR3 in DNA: TGTGCCAGCAGCCAACTAGCTACTTACGAGCAGTACGTC. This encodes CASSQLATYEQYV.

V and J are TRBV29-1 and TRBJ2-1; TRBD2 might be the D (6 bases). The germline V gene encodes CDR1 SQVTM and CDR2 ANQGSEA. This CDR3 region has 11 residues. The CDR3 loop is CNLGTSDEQFF. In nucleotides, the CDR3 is TGCAACCTGGGGACTTCGGATGAGCAGTTCTTC.

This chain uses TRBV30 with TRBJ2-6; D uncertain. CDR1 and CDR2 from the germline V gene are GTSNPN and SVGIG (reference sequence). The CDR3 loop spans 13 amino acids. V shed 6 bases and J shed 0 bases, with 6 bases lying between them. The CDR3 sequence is CACERSGANVLTF. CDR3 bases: TGTGCCTGTGAACGCTCTGGGGCCAACGTCCTGACTTTC.

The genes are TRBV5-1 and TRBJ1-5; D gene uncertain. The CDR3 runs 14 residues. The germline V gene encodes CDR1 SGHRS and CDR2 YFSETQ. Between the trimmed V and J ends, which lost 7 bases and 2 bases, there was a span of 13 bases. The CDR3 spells CASALPVGNQPQHF. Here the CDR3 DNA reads TGCGCCAGCGCCCTCCCGGTCGGCAATCAGCCCCAGCATTTT.

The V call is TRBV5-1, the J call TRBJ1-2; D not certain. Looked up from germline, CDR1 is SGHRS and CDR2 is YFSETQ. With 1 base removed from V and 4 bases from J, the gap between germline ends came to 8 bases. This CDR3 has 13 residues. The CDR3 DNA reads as TGCGCCAGCAGCTTGTCAGAAACCTATGGCTACACCTTC. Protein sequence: CASSLSETYGYTF.

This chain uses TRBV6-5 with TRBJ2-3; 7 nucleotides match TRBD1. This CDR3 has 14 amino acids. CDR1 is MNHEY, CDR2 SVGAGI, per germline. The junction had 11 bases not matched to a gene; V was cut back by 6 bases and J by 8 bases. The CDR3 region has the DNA TGTGCCAGCAGGTCAACAGGGGACGGAGGTACGCAGTATTTT. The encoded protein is CASRSTGDGGTQYF.

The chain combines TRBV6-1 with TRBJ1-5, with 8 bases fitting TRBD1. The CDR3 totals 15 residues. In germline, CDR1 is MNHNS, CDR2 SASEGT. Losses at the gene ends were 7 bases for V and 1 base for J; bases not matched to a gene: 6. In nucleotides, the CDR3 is TGTGCCAGCATGGAGGACAGGGCCAGCAATCAGCCCCAGCATTTT. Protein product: CASMEDRASNQPQHF.

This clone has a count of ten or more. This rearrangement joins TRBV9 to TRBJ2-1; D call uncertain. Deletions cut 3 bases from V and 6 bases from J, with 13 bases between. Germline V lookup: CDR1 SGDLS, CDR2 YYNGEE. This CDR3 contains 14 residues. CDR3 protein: CASSANPRSNEQFF. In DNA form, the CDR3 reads TGTGCCAGCAGCGCCAACCCCCGGAGCAATGAGCAGTTCTTC.

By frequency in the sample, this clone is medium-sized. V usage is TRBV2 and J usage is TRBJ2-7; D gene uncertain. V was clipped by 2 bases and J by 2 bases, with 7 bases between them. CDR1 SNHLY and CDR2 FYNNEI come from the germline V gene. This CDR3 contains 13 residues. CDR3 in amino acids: CASSESAAYEQYV. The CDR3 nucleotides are TGTGCCAGCAGTGAAAGCGCTGCCTACGAGCAGTACGTC.

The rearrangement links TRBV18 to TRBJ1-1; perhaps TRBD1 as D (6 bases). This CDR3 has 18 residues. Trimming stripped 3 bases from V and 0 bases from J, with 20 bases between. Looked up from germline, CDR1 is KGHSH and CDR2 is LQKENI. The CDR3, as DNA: TGTGCCAGCTCACCTGGGGTACAGGGATTACTTTTGAACACTGAAGCTTTCTTT. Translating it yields CASSPGVQGLLLNTEAFF. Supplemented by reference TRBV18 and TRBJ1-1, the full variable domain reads NAGVMQNPRHLVRRRGQEARLRCSPMKGHSHVYWYRQLPEEGLKFMVYLQKENIIDESGMPKERFSAEFPKEGPSILRIQQVVRGDSAAYFCASSPGVQGLLLNTEAFFGQGTRLTVV.

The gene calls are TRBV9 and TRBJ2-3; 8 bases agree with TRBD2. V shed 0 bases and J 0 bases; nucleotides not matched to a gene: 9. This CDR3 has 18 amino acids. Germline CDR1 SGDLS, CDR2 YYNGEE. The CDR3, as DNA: TGTGCCAGCAGCGTAGTGGGTAGCGGGGACCGAAGCACAGATACGCAGTATTTT. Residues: CASSVVGSGDRSTDTQYF.

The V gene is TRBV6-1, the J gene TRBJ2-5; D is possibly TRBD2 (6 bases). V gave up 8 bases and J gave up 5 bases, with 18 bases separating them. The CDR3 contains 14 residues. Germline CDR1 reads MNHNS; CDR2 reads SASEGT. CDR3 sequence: CASVPGDYSETQYF. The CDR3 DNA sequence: TGTGCCAGCGTCCCGGGGGATTATTCGGAGACCCAGTACTTC.

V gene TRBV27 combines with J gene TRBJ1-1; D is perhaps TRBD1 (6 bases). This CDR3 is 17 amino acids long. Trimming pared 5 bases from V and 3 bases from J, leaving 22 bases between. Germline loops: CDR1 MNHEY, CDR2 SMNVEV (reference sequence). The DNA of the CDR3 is TGTGCCAGCAGTACCAAGCTGGGGGGCGCGGATTACACTGAAGCTTTCTTT. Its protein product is CASSTKLGGADYTEAFF.

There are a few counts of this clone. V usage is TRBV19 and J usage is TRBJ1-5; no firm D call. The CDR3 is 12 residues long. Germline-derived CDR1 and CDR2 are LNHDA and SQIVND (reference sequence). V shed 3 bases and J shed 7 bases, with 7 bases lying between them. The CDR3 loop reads CASSIGEQPQHF. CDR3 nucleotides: TGTGCCAGTAGTATCGGGGAGCAGCCCCAGCATTTT.

The CDR3 reads CAWSRRSGLNTEAFF. The CDR3 region has the DNA TGTGCCTGGAGCCGACGGTCAGGACTGAACACTGAAGCTTTCTTT. The chain links TRBV30 to TRBJ1-1; D is unresolved. Per germline, CDR1 GTSNPN and CDR2 SVGIG (reference sequence). V lost 3 bases, J lost 0 bases, and 14 bases lay in between. This CDR3 spans 15 amino acids.

DNA for the CDR3: TGTGCCAGCAGTTATAATGGTCAGCCCCAGCATTTT. Translating it yields CASSYNGQPQHF. The J gene is TRBJ1-5, the V gene TRBV6-6; unclear D gene. Deletions cut 3 bases from V and 6 bases from J, with 6 bases between. The CDR3 runs 12 residues. Germline V CDR1 and CDR2: MNHNY, SVGAGI (reference sequence).

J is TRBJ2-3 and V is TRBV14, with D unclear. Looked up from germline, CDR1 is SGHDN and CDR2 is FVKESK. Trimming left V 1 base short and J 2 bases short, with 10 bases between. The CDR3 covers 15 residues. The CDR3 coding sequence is TGTGCCAGCAGCCAAGTTTCCAGCCTCACAGATACGCAGTATTTT. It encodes CASSQVSSLTDTQYF.

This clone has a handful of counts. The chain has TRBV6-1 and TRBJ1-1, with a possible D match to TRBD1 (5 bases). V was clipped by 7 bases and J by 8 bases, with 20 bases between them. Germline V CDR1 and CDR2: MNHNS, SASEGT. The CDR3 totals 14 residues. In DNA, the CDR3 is TGTGCCAGCACCGCCGGGACGTCGGGCATCGAAGCTTTCTTT. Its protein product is CASTAGTSGIEAFF.

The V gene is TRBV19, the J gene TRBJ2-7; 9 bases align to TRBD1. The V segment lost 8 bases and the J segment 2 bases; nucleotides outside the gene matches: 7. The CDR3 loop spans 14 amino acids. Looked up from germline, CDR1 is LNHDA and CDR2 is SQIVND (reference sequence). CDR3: CASRQRQGAYEQYF. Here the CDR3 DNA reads TGTGCCAGTCGCCAGAGACAGGGGGCCTACGAGCAGTACTTC.

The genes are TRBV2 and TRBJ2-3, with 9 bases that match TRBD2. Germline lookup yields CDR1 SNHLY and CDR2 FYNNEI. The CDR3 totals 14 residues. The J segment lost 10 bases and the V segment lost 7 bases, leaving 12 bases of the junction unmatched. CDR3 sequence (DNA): TGTGCCAGCAAGCTAGCGGGGACCCAGATACCGCAGTATTTT. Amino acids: CASKLAGTQIPQYF.